The following is a T cell receptor (beta chain) sequence with its context. No antigen is known for it. MiXCR, run by TCRdb on the reads, gives a single entry per CDR3 protein. The sample gives about 180,000 distinct CDR3 sequences, approximately 17% of which show up once; less than 25% is in the top ten. V was pared by 4 bases and J by 1 base, with 13 bases between. There are 14 residues in the CDR3. Germline-derived CDR1 and CDR2 are GTSNPN and SVGIG (reference sequence). The data belong to a study of T cell repertoires in cytomegalovirus infection. Study-level information: Public TCR beta signatures provided an indication of both CMV infection and a matching HLA type.

Notes on the study in general: Cumulative public TCR beta family frequency identified carriers of CMV plus the relevant HLA. Dominant in the ex vivo response were TCR beta clonotypes restricted by HLA-C and specific for CMV.

V and J are TRBV30 and TRBJ1-2; D ambiguous. Source material: CD8+ T cells from PBMCs. This clonotype was sampled from a human donor in good health (CMV status not recorded). Some clones in this sample may be carry-over from other donors' samples. CDR3 region: CAWMAENFNYGYTF. Written as DNA, the CDR3 is TGTGCCTGGATGGCGGAAAACTTTAACTATGGCTACACCTTC.